This TCR beta chain was captured in a study of T cells in tuberculosis. Turning to the study itself: CD1B tetramers identified T cells specific for mycobacterial lipid GMM.

Only in-frame clones appear in the TCRdb table, and some are missing; sequencing was by immunoSEQ multiplex PCR. The table shows 80,000 to 90,000 clones, with more than 75% occurring only once. The CDR3 length is 15 residues. From germline, CDR1 is GTSNPN and CDR2 SVGIG (reference sequence). V shed 1 base and J 7 bases; nucleotides not matched to a gene: 4. Sorting used thawed, overnight-rested PBMC stained with anti-CD3, a viability dye and GMM-loaded CD1B tetramer. The lipid loaded on the CD1B tetramers was C32 glucose monomycolate from Rhodococcus equi. Each donor contributed 80,000 to 100,000 sorted tetramer-negative cells.

The sequence was obtained from an adult woman with latent tuberculosis. Sample: CD1b-GMM tetramer-negative cells sorted from PBMCs. The genes are TRBV30 and TRBJ2-1; 13 positions match TRBD2. This CDR3 reads CAWSGGLAGRNEQFF. DNA for the CDR3: TGTGCCTGGAGTGGGGGACTAGCGGGAAGAAATGAGCAGTTCTTC.